The present T cell receptor (beta chain) was sequenced within a study of CXCR3-negative and CXCR3-positive naive CD8 T cells. Study-wide results and limits: Comparably high diversity marked both naive subsets, whereas memory CD8+ cells had much lower diversity.

The CDR3 has 12 residues. Libraries were UMI-labeled 5' RACE TRB cDNA. TCRdb reanalyzed the 5' RACE reads and collapses them to one entry per CDR3 protein, without DNA. The record lists about 130,000 distinct CDR3 sequences, of which the ten most abundant hold less than 0.55%. Regarding this clonotype: Its antigen is undetermined.

Sequenced input: naive CXCR3- CD8+ T cells from blood. Described subset: CD45RO-CCR7+CD27+CD95- naive CD8+ T cells lacking CXCR3 (TNR3-). This chain uses TRBV12-3 or TRBV12-4 with TRBJ2-2. This TCR was recovered from a human donor in good health. Some clones in this sample may be carry-over from other donors' samples. The CDR3 sequence: CASSFEPGELFF.